This T cell receptor (beta chain) was sequenced in a study of CD8 T cells in Susac syndrome. cDNA came from about 0.46 to 1 ug RNA primed by random hexamers. The authors amplified TCR beta CDR3 across 54 Vbeta and 13 Jbeta using immunoSEQ multiplex PCR. TCRdb passed the immunoSEQ multiplex PCR reads through MiXCR, listing each CDR3 protein once. Of about 300,000 distinct CDR3 sequences detected, around nine tenths appear once; the ten largest clones hold roughly 0.17%. J was trimmed by 0 bases and V by 5 bases; bases with no gene match: 21. The CDR3 loop spans 22 amino acids. Per germline, CDR1 MNHEY and CDR2 SMNVEV (reference sequence). Sequencing targeted TCR beta in T cells from blood (CD8+ and CD4+).

Material: CD8+ T cells from PBMCs. The TCR was taken from a human donor with multiple sclerosis. This chain uses TRBV27 with TRBJ2-7; 14 nucleotides match TRBD2. CDR3 in DNA: TGTGCCAGCAGTCCGCACCCCCCCGACGGACTAGCGGGGGGTCTCTTCTCCTACGAGCAGTACTTC. Translated, it gives CASSPHPPDGLAGGLFSYEQYF.